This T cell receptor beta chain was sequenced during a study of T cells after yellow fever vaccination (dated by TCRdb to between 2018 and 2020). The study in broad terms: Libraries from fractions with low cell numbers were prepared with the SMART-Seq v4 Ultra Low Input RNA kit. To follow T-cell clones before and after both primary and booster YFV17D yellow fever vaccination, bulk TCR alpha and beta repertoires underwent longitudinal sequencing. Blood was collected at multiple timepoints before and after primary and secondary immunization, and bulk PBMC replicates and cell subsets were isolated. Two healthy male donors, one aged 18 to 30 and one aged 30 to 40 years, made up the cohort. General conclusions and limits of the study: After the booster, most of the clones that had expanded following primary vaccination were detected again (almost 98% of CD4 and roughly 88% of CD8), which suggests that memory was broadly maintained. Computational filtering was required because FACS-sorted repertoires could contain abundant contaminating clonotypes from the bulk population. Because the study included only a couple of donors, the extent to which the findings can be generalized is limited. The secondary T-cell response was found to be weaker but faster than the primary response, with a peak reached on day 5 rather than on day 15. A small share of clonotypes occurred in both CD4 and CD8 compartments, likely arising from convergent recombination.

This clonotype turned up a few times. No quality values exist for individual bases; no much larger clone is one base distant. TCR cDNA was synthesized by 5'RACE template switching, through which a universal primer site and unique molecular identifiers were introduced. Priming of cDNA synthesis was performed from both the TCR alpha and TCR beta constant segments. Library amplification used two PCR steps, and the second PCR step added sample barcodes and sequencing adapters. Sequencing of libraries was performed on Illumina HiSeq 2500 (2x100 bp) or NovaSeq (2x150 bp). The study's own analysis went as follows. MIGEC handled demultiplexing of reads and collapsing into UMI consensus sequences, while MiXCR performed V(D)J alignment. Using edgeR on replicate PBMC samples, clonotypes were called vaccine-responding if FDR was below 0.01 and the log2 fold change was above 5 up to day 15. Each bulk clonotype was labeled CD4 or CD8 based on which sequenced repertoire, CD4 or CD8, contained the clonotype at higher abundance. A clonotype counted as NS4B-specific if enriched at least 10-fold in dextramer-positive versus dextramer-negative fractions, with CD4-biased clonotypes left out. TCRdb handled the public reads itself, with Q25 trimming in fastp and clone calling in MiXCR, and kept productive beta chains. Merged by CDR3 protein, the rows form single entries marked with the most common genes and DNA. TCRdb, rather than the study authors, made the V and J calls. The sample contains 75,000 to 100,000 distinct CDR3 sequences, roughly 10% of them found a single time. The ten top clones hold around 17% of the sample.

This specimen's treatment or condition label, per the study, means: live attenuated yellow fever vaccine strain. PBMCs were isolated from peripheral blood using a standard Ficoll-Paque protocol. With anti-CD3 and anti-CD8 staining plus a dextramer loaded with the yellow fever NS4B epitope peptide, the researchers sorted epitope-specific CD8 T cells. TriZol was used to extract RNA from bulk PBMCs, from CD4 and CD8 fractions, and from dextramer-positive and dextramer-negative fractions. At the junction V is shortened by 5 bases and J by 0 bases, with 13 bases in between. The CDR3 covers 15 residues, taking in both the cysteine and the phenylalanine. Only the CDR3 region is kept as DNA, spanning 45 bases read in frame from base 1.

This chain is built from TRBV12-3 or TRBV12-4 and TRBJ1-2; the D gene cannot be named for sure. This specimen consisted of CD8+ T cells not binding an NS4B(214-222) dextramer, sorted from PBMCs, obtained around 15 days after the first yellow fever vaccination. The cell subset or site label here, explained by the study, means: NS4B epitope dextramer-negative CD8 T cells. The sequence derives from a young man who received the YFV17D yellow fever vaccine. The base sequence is TGTGCCAGCAGTCCCGTGCGTACCCCTAACTATGGCTACACCTTC. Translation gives CASSPVRTPNYGYTF.